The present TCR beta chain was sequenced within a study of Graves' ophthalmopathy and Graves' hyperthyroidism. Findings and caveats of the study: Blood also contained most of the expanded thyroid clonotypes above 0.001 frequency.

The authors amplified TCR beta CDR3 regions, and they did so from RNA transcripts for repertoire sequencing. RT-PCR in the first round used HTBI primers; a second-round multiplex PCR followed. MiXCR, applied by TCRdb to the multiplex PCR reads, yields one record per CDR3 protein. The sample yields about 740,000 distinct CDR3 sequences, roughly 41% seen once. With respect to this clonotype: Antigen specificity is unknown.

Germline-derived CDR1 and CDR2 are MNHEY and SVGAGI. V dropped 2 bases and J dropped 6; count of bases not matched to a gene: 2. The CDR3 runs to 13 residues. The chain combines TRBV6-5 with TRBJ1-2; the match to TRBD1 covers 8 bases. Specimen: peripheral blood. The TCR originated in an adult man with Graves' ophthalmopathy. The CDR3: CASSYETGDGYTF. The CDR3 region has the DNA TGTGCCAGCAGTTACGAGACAGGGGATGGCTACACCTTC.